The 14 T cell receptor beta chains presented below share a single source sample, sequenced in a study of PD-1 blockade in mismatch repair-deficient tumors (dated by TCRdb to the late 2010s). Libraries came from the immunoSEQ multiplex PCR assay. TCRdb's version of the immuneACCESS table is confined to in-frame rearrangements and falls short of the full clone set. An unresolved V gene accounts for under half of the shortfall where checked; the remainder is of unknown origin. The sample table records 95,000 to 150,000 clones; roughly 86% of these occur just once. Roughly 13% of the sample comes from the top ten. The sample consisted of peripheral blood, taken 44 weeks after starting pembrolizumab. These receptors were obtained from an adult with mismatch repair-deficient cancer.

The V gene is TRBV10-3, the J gene TRBJ2-1, with 13 bases that match TRBD2. CDR1 and CDR2 (germline): ENHRY, SYGVKD. There are 15 residues in the CDR3. With 2 bases clipped from V and 8 bases from J, the junction kept 3 bases outside the gene matches. The CDR3 DNA reads TGTGCCATCAGTGAGATCGGACTAGCGGGAGATGAGCAGTTCTTC. This translates into CAISEIGLAGDEQFF.

The rearrangement uses TRBV6-1 and TRBJ1-1, with D perhaps TRBD1 (5 bases). The germline CDR1 and CDR2 sequences are MNHNS and SASEGT. The V gene lost 7 bases and the J gene lost 2 bases, with 17 bases spanning the gap. This CDR3 comprises 15 residues. The CDR3 is CASNAKRDFNTEAFF. The DNA of the CDR3 is TGTGCCAGCAATGCAAAAAGGGACTTTAACACTGAAGCTTTCTTT.

The chain links TRBV7-2 to TRBJ2-2; D call uncertain. CDR1 is SGHTA and CDR2 is FQGNSA in the germline V gene. CDR3 length equals 14 residues. The germline V and J ends were trimmed by 1 base and 5 bases, with 8 bases remaining between them. In DNA, the CDR3 is TGTGCCAGCAGCTTAGGTCGGCGGACCGGGGAGCTGTTTTTT. Residues: CASSLGRRTGELFF.

The chain has TRBV5-1 and TRBJ1-3, with D tentatively TRBD1 (6 bases). Germline V CDR1 and CDR2: SGHRS, YFSETQ. The CDR3 is 16 residues long. The ends were cut back, 0 bases at V and 0 bases at J, with 10 bases in the middle. The CDR3 region has the DNA TGCGCCAGCAGCTTGGTGGGGGGCGACTCTGGAAACACCATATATTTT. Residues: CASSLVGGDSGNTIYF.

This clone has only one observation. This rearrangement joins TRBV27 to TRBJ2-3; no firm D call. The CDR3 totals 15 residues. V was shortened by 4 bases and J by 1 base, with 12 bases between the two germline ends. Per germline, CDR1 MNHEY and CDR2 SMNVEV (reference sequence). CDR3 in amino acids: CASSSGGRRTDTQYF. The CDR3 bases are TGTGCCAGCAGTTCCGGCGGAAGGCGCACAGATACGCAGTATTTT.

This clone is categorized as medium-sized. This chain links TRBV7-9 with TRBJ1-1, with D perhaps TRBD1 (5 bases). The CDR3 is 12 amino acids. Germline CDR1 reads SEHNR; CDR2 reads FQNEAQ (reference sequence). Trimming shortened V by 1 base and J by 6 bases, and 6 bases separated the two germline ends. This CDR3 reads CASSLEGAEAFF. CDR3 nucleotides: TGTGCCAGCAGCTTAGAAGGGGCTGAAGCTTTCTTT.

The chain uses TRBV6-1 and TRBJ2-4; no clear D gene. Germline V gene sequence: CDR1 MNHNS, CDR2 SASEGT. This CDR3 comprises 13 residues. V lost 8 bases and J lost 2, with 10 bases in between. CDR3 in amino acids: CASLQYSKNIQYF. For the CDR3, the DNA is TGTGCCAGCCTACAGTACTCCAAAAACATTCAGTACTTC.

This clone was observed a handful of times. This sequence joins TRBV27 and TRBJ2-7, with D perhaps assigned TRBD1 or TRBD2 (6 bases each). Germline CDR1 reads MNHEY; CDR2 reads SMNVEV (reference sequence). This CDR3 comprises 12 residues. The chain's CDR3 is CGAGEVEYEQYF. CDR3 nucleotides: TGTGGGGCAGGGGAGGTGGAATACGAGCAGTACTTC.

The V call is TRBV12-5, the J call TRBJ2-1, with D unresolved. Germline V gives CDR1 LGHNT, CDR2 FRNRAP. The length of the CDR3 is 15 residues. The V gene lost 4 bases and the J gene lost 6 bases, with 16 bases spanning the gap. The CDR3 DNA is TGTGCTAGTGGTTGGGTTCTCCCTGGGGTCAATGAGCAGTTCTTC. Translated: CASGWVLPGVNEQFF.

V and J are TRBV6-1 and TRBJ2-3; D unclear. CDR1 and CDR2 (germline): MNHNS, SASEGT. The V and J ends lost 6 bases and 2 bases respectively, with 12 bases between them. This CDR3 contains 14 residues. CDR3 DNA sequence: TGTGCCAGCAGCTATAGGGAATTCACAGATACGCAGTATTTT. Amino acids: CASSYREFTDTQYF.

The chain links TRBV6-6 to TRBJ2-7; D assignment may be TRBD1 or TRBD2 (5 bases each). The V gene's germline CDR1 is MNHNY and CDR2 SVGAGI (reference sequence). V was trimmed by 0 bases and J by 7 bases, leaving 16 bases between them. This CDR3 comprises 15 residues. The CDR3 loop is CASSYSGDPRWEQYF. DNA for the CDR3: TGTGCCAGCAGTTACTCGGGGGACCCGAGGTGGGAGCAGTACTTC.

The chain employs TRBV9 and TRBJ1-1, with D perhaps matching TRBD1 (5 bases). Germline assignment: CDR1 SGDLS and CDR2 YYNGEE. The CDR3 sequence is 13 residues long. The ends were cut back, 0 bases at V and 2 bases at J, with 5 bases in the middle. CDR3 DNA: TGTGCCAGCAGCGTAGGGGACAACACTGAAGCTTTCTTT. It specifies CASSVGDNTEAFF.

This rearrangement joins TRBV19 to TRBJ2-1; D might be TRBD1 (6 bases). Looked up from germline, CDR1 is LNHDA and CDR2 is SQIVND (reference sequence). This CDR3 has 16 amino acids. V was shortened by 4 bases and J by 1 base, with 14 bases between the two germline ends. CDR3 residues: CASSRRQVLSYNEQFF. DNA for the CDR3: TGTGCCAGTAGTAGAAGACAGGTCCTTTCCTACAATGAGCAGTTCTTC.

The V and J genes are TRBV28 and TRBJ2-7; 10 bases match TRBD2. Trimming took 1 base from V and 10 from J; bases not matched to a gene: 7. Looked up from germline, CDR1 is MDHEN and CDR2 is SYDVKM. The CDR3 extends over 14 amino acids. The CDR3 loop is CASSLSPLAGVQYF. Written as DNA, the CDR3 is TGTGCCAGCAGTTTATCCCCCCTAGCGGGAGTTCAGTACTTC.